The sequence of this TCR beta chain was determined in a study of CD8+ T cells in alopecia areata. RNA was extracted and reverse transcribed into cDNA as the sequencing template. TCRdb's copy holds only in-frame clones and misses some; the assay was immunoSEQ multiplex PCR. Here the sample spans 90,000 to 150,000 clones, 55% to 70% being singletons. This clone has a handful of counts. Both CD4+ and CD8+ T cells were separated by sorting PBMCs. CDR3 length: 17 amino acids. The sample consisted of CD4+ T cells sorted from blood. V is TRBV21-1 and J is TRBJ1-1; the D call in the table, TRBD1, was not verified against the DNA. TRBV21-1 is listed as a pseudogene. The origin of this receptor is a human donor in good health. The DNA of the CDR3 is TGTGCCAGCAGCAAAGCGCTCGCAGGGAAATTGGGAACTGAAGCTTTCTTT. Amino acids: CASSKALAGKLGTEAFF.